These 22 T cell receptor beta chains were sequenced from one sample in a study of T-cell reconstitution after alpha-beta-depleted transplantation in children. Preparation of the TCRbeta library involved a method that used unique molecular identifiers. TCRdb itself ran the PCR reads through MiXCR, one entry per CDR3 protein. The table records more than 200,000 distinct CDR3 sequences, 20% to 30% of them present only once. This material consisted of PBMCs, taken before TCRalphabeta/CD19-depleted stem cell transplant. These receptors all come from a girl aged 2-10 years with Fanconi anemia, due to receive a stem cell transplant.

The sample holds a few counts of this clonotype. This chain uses TRBV6-5 with TRBJ2-7; TRBD2 might be the D (6 bases). The ends were cut back, 2 bases at V and 3 bases at J, with 11 bases in the middle. The CDR3 totals 14 residues. CDR1 and CDR2 from the germline V gene are MNHEY and SVGAGI. The CDR3 DNA sequence: TGTGCCAGCAGTTACGTTAGCGGTGACTACGAGCAGTACTTC. It translates to CASSYVSGDYEQYF.

This chain uses TRBV20-1 with TRBJ2-7; D is possibly TRBD1 or TRBD2 (6 bases each). This CDR3 region has 14 residues. Per the germline V gene, CDR1 is DFQATT and CDR2 is SNEGSKA (reference sequence). V was cut by 3 bases and J by 2 bases, with 14 bases left in between. CDR3 DNA sequence: TGCAGTGCTAGCCGCGGGACAATCCCCTACGAGCAGTACTTC. This translates into CSASRGTIPYEQYF.

This clonotype has ten or more counts. A junction boundary mismatches the germline segment, possibly from a read error. The J gene is TRBJ2-3, the V gene TRBV20-1; 9 bases map to TRBD2. The CDR3 extends over 16 amino acids. CDR1 is DFQATT and CDR2 is SNEGSKA in the germline V gene (reference sequence). For the CDR3, the DNA is TGCAGTGCTAGAGGGTTCGTTAGCGGGAGCAGAGATACGCAGTATTTT. Amino acids: CSARGFVSGSRDTQYF.

The rearrangement uses TRBV3-1 and TRBJ2-2, with 8 nucleotides matching TRBD1. The germline gives CDR1 LGHDT, CDR2 YNNKEL (reference sequence). V trimming: 1 base; J trimming: 4 bases; junction bases outside the gene matches: 2. This CDR3 is built from 15 residues. This CDR3 is CASSQVTGGTGELFF. In nucleotides, the CDR3 is TGTGCCAGCAGCCAAGTCACAGGGGGCACCGGGGAGCTGTTTTTT.

The rearrangement joins TRBV28 to TRBJ2-3, with TRBD1 as a possible D gene (5 bases). This CDR3 spans 17 amino acids. Germline CDR1 is MDHEN and CDR2 is SYDVKM. Trimming stripped 3 bases from V and 4 bases from J, with 20 bases between. CDR3 residues: CASSFLPGHHLADTQYF. CDR3 DNA: TGTGCCAGCAGTTTCTTGCCAGGACATCACCTCGCAGATACGCAGTATTTT.

At least ten counts were recorded for this clonotype. The V and J genes are TRBV7-2 and TRBJ1-2; D is uncertain. The CDR3 extends over 16 amino acids. V was pared by 2 bases and J by 0 bases, with 13 bases between. Germline CDR1 is SGHTA and CDR2 is FQGNSA. CDR3 sequence reads: CASSLMTGMANYGYTF. CDR3 nucleotide sequence: TGTGCCAGCAGCTTAATGACGGGGATGGCTAACTATGGCTACACCTTC.

This clonotype was counted between two and nine times. This chain uses TRBV7-6 with TRBJ2-1, with D tentatively TRBD2 (5 bases). The CDR3 sequence is 14 residues long. Germline lookup yields CDR1 SGHVS and CDR2 FNYEAQ. For the CDR3, the DNA is TGTGCAACCACGCGGGCCCAACGTTACAATGAGCAGTTCTTC. It encodes CATTRAQRYNEQFF.

Many counts were recorded for this clonotype. The chain uses TRBV29-1 and TRBJ2-3; 13 positions agree with TRBD2. The trim removed 6 bases at V and 2 bases at J, leaving 5 bases unmatched. The CDR3 extends over 15 amino acids. Germline V lookup: CDR1 SQVTM, CDR2 ANQGSEA. CDR3 nucleotides: TGCAGCGTGGCCGGGACTAGCGGGGACACAGATACGCAGTATTTT. This gives the protein CSVAGTSGDTDTQYF.

This clonotype was detected a few times. CDR3 loop: CASSFKGHSSYNEQFF. The CDR3 nucleotides read TGTGCCAGCAGCTTTAAGGGACATAGCTCCTACAATGAGCAGTTCTTC. The rearrangement links TRBV7-9 to TRBJ2-1; D might be TRBD1 (6 bases). V lost 3 bases and J lost 0, with 12 bases in between. CDR1 is SEHNR and CDR2 is FQNEAQ in the germline V gene (reference sequence). This CDR3 contains 16 residues.

The chain couples TRBV7-3 to TRBJ2-5, with TRBD1 matching 7 bases. Germline V lookup: CDR1 SGHTA, CDR2 FQGTGA. J lost 7 bases, V lost 5 bases, and 10 bases had no gene match. This CDR3 is 14 amino acids long. The CDR3 spells CASSPEGAVGTQYF. The CDR3 nucleotides are TGTGCCAGCAGCCCCGAGGGGGCGGTAGGGACCCAGTACTTC.

This clonotype was picked up many times. The genes are TRBV29-1 and TRBJ2-3, with 11 bases that match TRBD2. This CDR3 has 14 residues. V shed 6 bases and J 6 bases; nucleotides not matched to a gene: 8. Germline-derived CDR1 and CDR2 are SQVTM and ANQGSEA. The CDR3 is CSVTIAGGFDTQYF. The CDR3 nucleotides are TGCAGCGTGACTATAGCGGGAGGGTTTGATACGCAGTATTTT.

V usage is TRBV20-1 and J usage is TRBJ2-1; D not certain. The V gene lost 7 bases and the J gene lost 0 bases, with 13 bases spanning the gap. The CDR3 sequence is 14 residues long. Germline V lookup: CDR1 DFQATT, CDR2 SNEGSKA (reference sequence). As DNA, the CDR3 is TGCAGTGTTCGTTACGATTTCTCCTACAATGAGCAGTTCTTC. It codes for CSVRYDFSYNEQFF.

V gene TRBV15 combines with J gene TRBJ1-4, with TRBD1 as a possible D gene (5 bases). The CDR3 sequence is 16 residues long. The germline V and J ends were trimmed by 0 bases and 7 bases, with 15 bases remaining between them. Germline V gives CDR1 LNHNV, CDR2 YYDKDF (reference sequence). CDR3 nucleotides: TGTGCCACCAGCAGAGATGGGAGCGGGGCTGGTGAAAAACTGTTTTTT. This gives the protein CATSRDGSGAGEKLFF. Full variable domain (outside the CDR3, taken from reference TRBV15 and TRBJ1-4): DAMVIQNPRYQVTQFGKPVTLSCSQTLNHNVMYWYQQKSSQAPKLLFHYYDKDFNNEADTPDNFQSRRPNTSFCFLDIRSPGLGDTAMYLCATSRDGSGAGEKLFFGSGTQLSVL.

The chain links TRBV29-1 to TRBJ1-1, with D hard to call. The germline gives CDR1 SQVTM, CDR2 ANQGSEA. The CDR3 is made up of 13 amino acids. Trimming shortened V by 0 bases and J by 1 base, and 6 bases separated the two germline ends. This CDR3 is CSVEDRANTEAFF. DNA for the CDR3: TGCAGCGTTGAAGATCGGGCGAACACTGAAGCTTTCTTT.

CDR3 amino acids: CASSLGGATYTGELFF. In DNA, the CDR3 is TGTGCCAGCAGCTTAGGGGGGGCCACCTACACCGGGGAGCTGTTTTTT. The chain combines TRBV7-2 with TRBJ2-2; the D call may be TRBD1 or TRBD2 (6 bases each). Trimming removed 1 base from V and 3 bases from J, with 12 bases in between. The CDR3 consists of 16 residues. From germline, CDR1 is SGHTA and CDR2 FQGNSA.

This clonotype was counted ten times or more. The gene calls are TRBV20-1 and TRBJ2-5; 8 bases are shared with TRBD1. CDR3 length equals 13 residues. Per the germline V gene, CDR1 is DFQATT and CDR2 is SNEGSKA (reference sequence). Trimming took 6 bases from V and 4 from J; bases not matched to a gene: 7. CDR3 sequence reads: CSAEGQAGETQYF. The CDR3 DNA follows: TGCAGTGCGGAGGGACAGGCGGGAGAGACCCAGTACTTC.

A few counts support this clonotype. The gene calls are TRBV18 and TRBJ1-5; 9 bases agree with TRBD1. This CDR3 is built from 16 residues. CDR1 is KGHSH and CDR2 is LQKENI in the germline V gene. V shed 4 bases and J 4 bases; nucleotides not matched to a gene: 8. CDR3 residues: CASSQYRDRVNQPQHF. The CDR3 bases are TGTGCCAGCTCACAATACCGGGACAGGGTTAATCAGCCCCAGCATTTT.

For the CDR3, the DNA is TGCAGTCTGGTAGCGGGGGGGCCAATCAATGAGCAGTTCTTC. It specifies CSLVAGGPINEQFF. The chain employs TRBV20-1 and TRBJ2-1; 11 bases align to TRBD2. Germline V CDR1 and CDR2: DFQATT, SNEGSKA (reference sequence). V shed 8 bases and J 6 bases; nucleotides not matched to a gene: 9. The CDR3 totals 14 residues.

This clonotype was seen at least ten times. This chain links TRBV10-3 with TRBJ2-7, with 7 bases fitting TRBD1. Germline V lookup: CDR1 ENHRY, CDR2 SYGVKD. The CDR3 is 13 amino acids. Trimming at V came to 11 bases and at J to 1 base, leaving 8 bases not matched to a gene. The CDR3 DNA is TGTGCCGTTACAGGGGATAGTTCCTACGAGCAGTACTTC. This gives the protein CAVTGDSSYEQYF.

This clonotype appeared a single time. The chain joins TRBV20-1 to TRBJ2-3; possibly TRBD1 for D (6 bases). V lost 6 bases and J lost 7, with 14 bases in between. The CDR3 extends over 12 amino acids. CDR1 is DFQATT and CDR2 is SNEGSKA in the germline V gene (reference sequence). CDR3 sequence reads: CSAAQGTNTQYF. The CDR3 DNA follows: TGCAGTGCAGCCCAGGGGACAAATACGCAGTATTTT.

This chain connects TRBV7-2 to TRBJ2-3, with 7 bases identical to TRBD2. The germline CDR1 and CDR2 sequences are SGHTA and FQGNSA. The V segment lost 1 base and the J segment 3 bases; nucleotides outside the gene matches: 7. The CDR3 length is 16 residues. CDR3 loop: CASSLVRGGGTDTQYF. The CDR3 DNA reads TGTGCCAGCAGCTTAGTTCGCGGGGGAGGGACAGATACGCAGTATTTT.

The V call is TRBV12-3 or TRBV12-4, the J call TRBJ2-2; a weak D match, TRBD1 (6 bases). Deletions cut 7 bases from V and 1 base from J, with 13 bases between. The CDR3 loop spans 15 amino acids. The CDR3 nucleotides read TGTGCCAGCAAGCCGACAGGCGAGAACACCGGGGAGCTGTTTTTT. Translation gives CASKPTGENTGELFF.